This TCR beta chain was identified during a study of neurological immune-mediated disorders. As healthy controls, volunteers from a blood bank in Maryland, USA, were used. PBMCs numbering 2 million and stored at -80 C yielded the unsorted libraries. The cDNA was synthesized by 5'RACE incorporating 10-nucleotide random UMIs. The output of every sequencing run exceeded 170 million TCR-beta sequences, derived from 15-18 subjects. MiXCR, run by TCRdb on the 5' RACE reads, gives a single entry per CDR3 protein. The sample carries approximately 31,000 distinct CDR3 sequences, 4.6% recorded once. The V end lost 10 bases, the J end lost 7 bases, and 16 bases lay between the germline ends. The CDR3 extends over 12 amino acids. Germline CDR1 and CDR2: ENHRY and SYGVKD. The table lists this clonotype with many counts.

The sample comprised PBMCs. The source of this sequence is a man younger than 35 in good health. V gene TRBV10-3 combines with J gene TRBJ1-1, with D unclear. CDR3 bases: TGTGCCACCCGTACCGCCGAGAATGAAGCTTTCTTT. This codes for CATRTAENEAFF.